This is a list of T cell receptor beta chains from one sample in a study of blood T cell repertoires in COVID-19. Clones were sequenced by immunoSEQ multiplex PCR, and TCRdb holds only the in-frame ones, with some missing. The sample yields roughly 150,000 clones, more than 85% seen once. Sequenced sample: peripheral blood. The receptor set was obtained from a man between 60 and 75 years old with active or convalescent COVID-19. Each CDR3 is given with its conserved first and last residue. A D gene is named only where the DNA matches it firmly. Some rows have no size entry. The others give once, few or many, or a class for an expanded clone.

v_gene: TRBV30; d_gene: TRBD1; j_gene: TRBJ1-1; abundance: -; CDR3aa: CAWIIPGQGTRGAFF; CDR3nt: TGTGCCTGGATTATACCGGGACAGGGGACAAGAGGGGCTTTCTTT
v_gene: TRBV6-2/TRBV6-3; d_gene: -; j_gene: TRBJ1-6; abundance: once; CDR3aa: CASSYGGLYNSPLHF; CDR3nt: TGTGCCAGCAGTTACGGCGGCCTTTATAATTCACCCCTCCACTTT
v_gene: TRBV29-1; d_gene: -; j_gene: TRBJ1-2; abundance: few; CDR3aa: CSVEWLGASGYTF; CDR3nt: TGCAGCGTTGAGTGGTTGGGGGCGAGTGGCTACACCTTC
v_gene: TRBV2; d_gene: -; j_gene: TRBJ1-1; abundance: -; CDR3aa: CASSEARAFTEAFF; CDR3nt: TGTGCCAGCAGTGAGGCCAGGGCATTCACTGAAGCTTTCTTT
v_gene: TRBV7-2; d_gene: -; j_gene: TRBJ2-7; abundance: -; CDR3aa: CASSSVLGAGYEQYF; CDR3nt: TGTGCCAGCAGCTCAGTTCTGGGGGCAGGGTACGAGCAGTACTTC
v_gene: TRBV14; d_gene: TRBD1; j_gene: TRBJ2-7; abundance: few; CDR3aa: CASSYTGATYEQYF; CDR3nt: TGTGCCAGCAGCTACACAGGGGCGACCTACGAGCAGTACTTC
v_gene: TRBV3-1/TRBV3-2; d_gene: -; j_gene: TRBJ1-6; abundance: -; CDR3aa: CASSRDTYSYNSPLHF; CDR3nt: TGTGCCAGCAGCCGCGACACCTACTCCTATAATTCACCCCTCCACTTT
v_gene: TRBV28; d_gene: -; j_gene: TRBJ1-1; abundance: once; CDR3aa: CASSPPLAEETFF; CDR3nt: TGTGCCAGCAGTCCACCCCTAGCTGAGGAAACTTTCTTT
v_gene: TRBV28; d_gene: -; j_gene: TRBJ1-3; abundance: -; CDR3aa: CASSQINTRTGSGNTIYF; CDR3nt: TGTGCCAGCAGCCAAATTAATACTCGGACTGGCTCTGGAAACACCATATATTTT
v_gene: TRBV5-4; d_gene: TRBD1; j_gene: TRBJ1-2; abundance: few; CDR3aa: CASSRQDRAGGYTF; CDR3nt: TGTGCCAGCAGCCGGCAGGACAGGGCCGGGGGCTACACCTTC
v_gene: TRBV11-2; d_gene: -; j_gene: TRBJ1-2; abundance: -; CDR3aa: CASSSQGWYGYTF; CDR3nt: TGTGCCAGCAGCTCCCAGGGATGGTATGGCTACACCTTC
v_gene: TRBV6-6; d_gene: TRBD1; j_gene: TRBJ2-2; abundance: -; CDR3aa: CASRTGMNTGELFF; CDR3nt: TGTGCCAGCAGGACAGGGATGAACACCGGGGAGCTGTTTTTT
v_gene: TRBV6-5; d_gene: TRBD1; j_gene: TRBJ1-6; abundance: -; CDR3aa: CASSYEPGQGSSPLHF; CDR3nt: TGTGCCAGCAGTTACGAACCGGGACAGGGTAGTTCACCCCTCCACTTT
v_gene: TRBV21-1; d_gene: -; j_gene: TRBJ1-2; abundance: -; CDR3aa: CASVPSYGYTF; CDR3nt: TGTGCCAGTGTACCTAGCTATGGCTACACCTTC
v_gene: TRBV6-6; d_gene: -; j_gene: TRBJ2-4; abundance: -; CDR3aa: CASSYDGGLAKNIQYF; CDR3nt: TGTGCCAGCAGTTACGACGGGGGACTAGCCAAAAACATTCAGTACTTC
v_gene: TRBV19; d_gene: -; j_gene: TRBJ2-7; abundance: -; CDR3aa: CASKPTGPPYEQYF; CDR3nt: TGTGCCAGTAAACCCACAGGGCCACCCTACGAGCAGTACTTC
v_gene: TRBV2; d_gene: -; j_gene: TRBJ1-1; abundance: -; CDR3aa: CASSAGITEAFF; CDR3nt: TGTGCCAGCAGTGCTGGCATCACTGAAGCTTTCTTT
v_gene: TRBV6-5; d_gene: TRBD1; j_gene: TRBJ1-2; abundance: once; CDR3aa: CASSSRTGDVYGYTF; CDR3nt: TGTGCCAGCAGTTCCCGCACAGGGGACGTCTATGGCTACACCTTC
v_gene: TRBV2; d_gene: TRBD1; j_gene: TRBJ1-1; abundance: -; CDR3aa: CASRDRVFSAFF; CDR3nt: TGTGCCAGCCGAGACAGGGTTTTTTCAGCTTTCTTT
v_gene: TRBV15; d_gene: TRBD1; j_gene: TRBJ1-6; abundance: -; CDR3aa: CATSRADRDYSPLHF; CDR3nt: TGTGCCACCAGCCGCGCCGACAGGGATTATTCACCCCTCCACTTT
v_gene: TRBV11-2; d_gene: TRBD2; j_gene: TRBJ2-1; abundance: once; CDR3aa: CASSALAGAYNEQFF; CDR3nt: TGTGCCAGCAGCGCACTAGCGGGTGCTTACAATGAGCAGTTCTTC
v_gene: TRBV5-1; d_gene: TRBD1; j_gene: TRBJ1-1; abundance: -; CDR3aa: CASSLRQGARTEAFF; CDR3nt: TGCGCCAGCAGCTTGAGACAGGGGGCGCGAACTGAAGCTTTCTTT
v_gene: TRBV28; d_gene: -; j_gene: TRBJ2-7; abundance: -; CDR3aa: CASSSRVLTGGQYF; CDR3nt: TGTGCCAGCAGTTCCCGGGTCCTAACTGGCGGGCAGTACTTC
v_gene: TRBV21-1; d_gene: -; j_gene: TRBJ2-5; abundance: -; CDR3aa: CASTPTRDNRETQYF; CDR3nt: TGTGCCAGCACCCCGACAAGGGACAACAGGGAGACCCAGTACTTC
v_gene: TRBV24-1; d_gene: -; j_gene: TRBJ2-2; abundance: -; CDR3aa: CATRQGNTGELFF; CDR3nt: TGTGCCACCAGACAGGGGAACACCGGGGAGCTGTTTTTT
v_gene: TRBV7-2; d_gene: TRBD2; j_gene: TRBJ2-3; abundance: -; CDR3aa: CASSQLLALSTDTQYF; CDR3nt: TGTGCCAGCAGCCAATTACTAGCGCTTAGCACAGATACGCAGTATTTT
v_gene: TRBV4-2; d_gene: -; j_gene: TRBJ1-2; abundance: -; CDR3aa: CASSAGENYGYTF; CDR3nt: TGTGCCAGCAGCGCAGGGGAGAACTATGGCTACACCTTC
v_gene: TRBV18; d_gene: -; j_gene: TRBJ1-1; abundance: -; CDR3aa: CASSPPIQGAEAFF; CDR3nt: TGTGCCAGCTCACCACCCATACAGGGAGCTGAAGCTTTCTTT
v_gene: TRBV7-2; d_gene: TRBD2; j_gene: TRBJ2-1; abundance: -; CDR3aa: CASSFGGGRDNEQFF; CDR3nt: TGTGCCAGCAGCTTCGGGGGGGGAAGGGACAATGAGCAGTTCTTC
v_gene: TRBV6-5; d_gene: -; j_gene: TRBJ2-3; abundance: once; CDR3aa: CASTSPGADTQYF; CDR3nt: TGTGCCAGTACCTCCCCGGGGGCAGATACGCAGTATTTT
v_gene: TRBV15; d_gene: -; j_gene: TRBJ2-2; abundance: -; CDR3aa: CATSRGGSNTGELFF; CDR3nt: TGTGCCACCAGCAGAGGGGGCTCGAACACCGGGGAGCTGTTTTTT
v_gene: TRBV18; d_gene: TRBD1; j_gene: TRBJ2-4; abundance: -; CDR3aa: CASSPPLGTEGENIQYF; CDR3nt: TGTGCCAGCTCACCACCCTTGGGGACAGAAGGTGAAAACATTCAGTACTTC